Each of the 28 T cell receptor beta chains below was sequenced from the same sample in a study of cytomegalovirus exposure and HLA in healthy donors. The PCR was carried out with 60 Vbeta primers and 13 Jbeta primers. TCRdb's copy holds only in-frame clones and misses some; the assay was immunoSEQ multiplex PCR. The sample comprises over 150,000 clones, roughly 77% of which are singletons, and 1% rests with the top ten. The sequencing sample was made of PBMCs. All receptors derive from a woman between 50 and 59 years old in good health and CMV-seropositive.

The count of this clone is one. This chain joins TRBV19 and TRBJ2-7, with 10 bases identical to TRBD1. Trimming removed 6 bases from V and 3 bases from J; junction bases left unmatched: 5. The CDR3 consists of 14 residues. The V gene's germline CDR1 is LNHDA and CDR2 SQIVND (reference sequence). Here the CDR3 DNA reads TGTGCCAGTAGGCCGGGACAGGGGAACTACGAGCAGTACTTC. It specifies CASRPGQGNYEQYF. Full variable domain (rest looked up from reference TRBV19 and TRBJ2-7): DGGITQSPKYLFRKEGQNVTLSCEQNLNHDAMYWYRQDPGQGLRLIYYSQIVNDFQKGDIAEGYSVSREKKESFPLTVTSAQKNPTAFYLCASRPGQGNYEQYFGPGTRLTVT.

The chain couples TRBV9 to TRBJ2-5, with 9 positions matching TRBD2. This CDR3 contains 15 residues. The germline gives CDR1 SGDLS, CDR2 YYNGEE. The V segment lost 4 bases and the J segment 5 bases; nucleotides outside the gene matches: 9. CDR3 nucleotide sequence: TGTGCCAGCAGCCCTATGGCGGGGGGGCGGGAGACCCAGTACTTC. Translation: CASSPMAGGRETQYF.

This clone was observed a few times. The V call is TRBV6-6, the J call TRBJ1-1; a possible D gene is TRBD1 (6 bases). The V gene's germline CDR1 is MNHNY and CDR2 SVGAGI (reference sequence). V was clipped by 3 bases and J by 5 bases, with 13 bases between them. The CDR3 runs 14 residues. CDR3 residues: CASSYQGSGTEAFF. The CDR3 region has the DNA TGTGCCAGCAGTTATCAGGGGTCAGGAACTGAAGCTTTCTTT.

The genes are TRBV9 and TRBJ2-5; D possibly corresponds to TRBD2 (6 bases). V gave up 4 bases and J gave up 5 bases, with 18 bases separating them. The CDR3 spans 15 residues. Germline loops: CDR1 SGDLS, CDR2 YYNGEE. DNA of the CDR3: TGTGCCAGCAGCCTCTCAGGTTGGGGGGACGAGACCCAGTACTTC. It is translated as CASSLSGWGDETQYF. Drawing the rest from reference TRBV9 and TRBJ2-5, the complete variable domain is DSGVTQTPKHLITATGQRVTLRCSPRSGDLSVYWYQQSLDQGLQFLIQYYNGEERAKGNILERFSAQQFPDLHSELNLSSLELGDSALYFCASSLSGWGDETQYFGPGTRLLVL.

The chain uses TRBV7-8 and TRBJ2-1; D may be TRBD2 (5 bases). Germline V gene sequence: CDR1 SGHVS, CDR2 FQNEAQ. The CDR3 is 15 residues long. V lost 2 bases to trimming and J lost 2 bases, with 10 bases between them. The DNA for the CDR3 is TGTGCCAGCAGCTTAACGGGGTCCACCTACAATGAGCAGTTCTTC. Translated, it gives CASSLTGSTYNEQFF.

The rearrangement uses TRBV6-5 and TRBJ1-6; D is unresolved. The CDR3 is 15 amino acids. Germline-derived CDR1 and CDR2 are MNHEY and SVGAGI. V gave up 6 bases and J gave up 2 bases, with 11 bases separating them. The DNA for the CDR3 is TGTGCCAGCAGGCCCCCTGGGCCCTATAATTCACCCCTCCACTTT. Translation: CASRPPGPYNSPLHF.

This chain links TRBV7-3 with TRBJ1-1; 7 bases line up with TRBD1. There are 13 residues in the CDR3. Germline CDR1 SGHTA, CDR2 FQGTGA. Trimming cost V 5 bases and J 4 bases; bases outside gene matches: 4. CDR3 in amino acids: CASSRGTATEAFF. The CDR3, as DNA: TGTGCCAGCAGCCGAGGGACAGCCACTGAAGCTTTCTTT.

The chain combines TRBV7-2 with TRBJ2-2; possible D gene TRBD2, 5 bases. The CDR3 runs to 18 residues. The ends were cut back, 5 bases at V and 6 bases at J, with 25 bases in the middle. Germline loops: CDR1 SGHTA, CDR2 FQGNSA. The CDR3 spells CASSPTVVLGERAGELFF. The CDR3 DNA reads as TGTGCCAGCAGCCCCACTGTGGTGCTAGGAGAGAGGGCCGGGGAGCTGTTTTTT.

The chain carries TRBV29-1 and TRBJ2-5, with 7 bases lining up with TRBD1. This CDR3 comprises 14 residues. The V and J ends lost 6 bases and 5 bases, in that order; junction bases with no gene match: 12. Per germline, CDR1 SQVTM and CDR2 ANQGSEA. DNA for the CDR3: TGCAGCGTGAAGGGGGACAGTACTCCCGAGACCCAGTACTTC. Translating it yields CSVKGDSTPETQYF. Full variable domain (outside the CDR3, taken from reference TRBV29-1 and TRBJ2-5): SAVISQKPSRDICQRGTSLTIQCQVDSQVTMMFWYRQQPGQSLTLIATANQGSEATYESGFVIDKFPISRPNLTFSTLTVSNMSPEDSSIYLCSVKGDSTPETQYFGPGTRLLVL.

This clone turned up a few times. V usage is TRBV4-3 and J usage is TRBJ1-3; no clear D gene. Germline V CDR1 and CDR2: LGHNA, YSLEER. CDR3 length: 15 amino acids. V was trimmed by 1 base and J by 4 bases, leaving 11 bases between them. CDR3 in amino acids: CASSQVAVAGNTIYF. CDR3 nucleotides: TGCGCCAGCAGCCAAGTTGCGGTGGCAGGAAACACCATATATTTT.

The V and J genes are TRBV7-9 and TRBJ2-2; 10 bases are shared with TRBD2. CDR3 length: 15 amino acids. With 5 bases clipped from V and 2 bases from J, the junction kept 2 bases outside the gene matches. Germline V gene lookup returns CDR1 SEHNR and CDR2 FQNEAQ (reference sequence). CDR3 sequence (DNA): TGTGCCAGCAGCGCTAGCGGGGGAAACACCGGGGAGCTGTTTTTT. Its protein is CASSASGGNTGELFF.

The chain links TRBV18 to TRBJ2-2, with D perhaps TRBD2 (5 bases). Germline V gives CDR1 KGHSH, CDR2 LQKENI. V was shortened by 0 bases and J by 5 bases, with 10 bases between the two germline ends. The CDR3 consists of 15 residues. The CDR3 sequence: CASSPPGRETGELFF. CDR3 nucleotides: TGTGCCAGCTCACCACCGGGAAGGGAGACCGGGGAGCTGTTTTTT.

CDR3 coding DNA: TGCAGCGTTGTAGGAGAGAACCGTGAGCAGTTCTTC. Translated, it gives CSVVGENREQFF. The chain joins TRBV29-1 to TRBJ2-1, with D uncertain. The ends were cut back, 4 bases at V and 9 bases at J, with 13 bases in the middle. Germline V lookup: CDR1 SQVTM, CDR2 ANQGSEA. There are 12 residues in the CDR3.

V and J are TRBV4-2 and TRBJ2-7; 7 bases are a match to TRBD1. This CDR3 has 14 residues. Germline assignment: CDR1 LGHNA and CDR2 YNFKEQ. J gave up 4 bases and V 4 bases, and 7 bases lay outside the gene matches. The CDR3 protein is CASSPADRYYEQYF. The CDR3, as DNA: TGTGCCAGCAGCCCTGCGGACAGGTATTACGAGCAGTACTTC.

V gene TRBV7-2 combines with J gene TRBJ1-2; weak D call: TRBD1 (6 bases). Germline loops: CDR1 SGHTA, CDR2 FQGNSA. This CDR3 has 15 residues. Deletions cut 5 bases from V and 2 bases from J, with 15 bases between. The CDR3 protein is CASSASNRENYGYTF. CDR3 sequence (DNA): TGTGCCAGCAGCGCATCGAACAGGGAAAACTATGGCTACACCTTC.

The gene calls are TRBV28 and TRBJ1-2; tentatively, D is TRBD1 (5 bases). This CDR3 comprises 15 residues. Trimming removed 1 base at V and 4 bases at J, with 13 bases between. The V gene's germline CDR1 is MDHEN and CDR2 SYDVKM. CDR3: CASSLSGRVGYGYTF. The DNA for the CDR3 is TGTGCCAGCAGTTTATCCGGCAGGGTGGGCTATGGCTACACCTTC.

The chain has TRBV4-3 and TRBJ1-1, with D possibly matching TRBD1 (5 bases). Germline V gives CDR1 LGHNA, CDR2 YSLEER. CDR3 length: 15 residues. Trimming cost V 3 bases and J 5 bases, with 16 bases left between them. The CDR3 DNA sequence: TGCGCCAGCAGCCATGTAACCGGGGGGGGGACTGAAGCTTTCTTT. The encoded protein is CASSHVTGGGTEAFF.

V gene TRBV5-1 combines with J gene TRBJ1-3; D unresolved. Trimming removed 3 bases from V and 0 bases from J, with 13 bases in between. The CDR3 is 16 amino acids. In germline, CDR1 is SGHRS, CDR2 YFSETQ. In DNA, the CDR3 is TGCGCCAGCAGCTCATCCTTAGACAACTCTGGAAACACCATATATTTT. It codes for CASSSSLDNSGNTIYF. Full variable domain (missing parts from reference TRBV5-1 and TRBJ1-3): KAGVTQTPRYLIKTRGQQVTLSCSPISGHRSVSWYQQTPGQGLQFLFEYFSETQRNKGNFPGRFSGRQFSNSRSEMNVSTLELGDSALYLCASSSSLDNSGNTIYFGEGSWLTVV.

With regard to this clone: The same CDR3 is also encoded by other DNA sequences in this sample. J is TRBJ1-1 and V is TRBV28, with a tentative D call TRBD1 (5 bases). Looked up from germline, CDR1 is MDHEN and CDR2 is SYDVKM. This CDR3 region has 12 residues. Trimming cost V 4 bases and J 5 bases, with 8 bases left between them. The CDR3 DNA reads TGTGCCAGCAGTTCCCGGGGGACTGAAGCTTTCTTT. Protein sequence: CASSSRGTEAFF.

The chain recombines TRBV5-1 with TRBJ2-2, with D unresolved. The ends were cut back, 4 bases at V and 4 bases at J, with 8 bases in the middle. CDR1 SGHRS and CDR2 YFSETQ come from the germline V gene. The CDR3 spans 13 residues. The chain's CDR3 is CASSERLTGELFF. Written as DNA, the CDR3 is TGCGCCAGCAGCGAGCGACTCACCGGGGAGCTGTTTTTT.

Concerning this clone: A read error may produce the germline difference seen at one junction end. The chain uses TRBV7-9 and TRBJ2-6; D may be TRBD2 (7 bases). Germline-derived CDR1 and CDR2 are SEHNR and FQNEAQ (reference sequence). The CDR3 has 17 amino acids. For the CDR3, the DNA is TGTTCCAGCAGCTTAGGGGGGGAGTTCTCTGGGGCCAACGTCCTGACTTTC. Amino acids: CSSSLGGEFSGANVLTF. Full variable domain (remainder filled in from reference TRBV7-9 and TRBJ2-6): DTGVSQNPRHKITKRGQNVTFRCDPISEHNRLYWYRQTLGQGPEFLTYFQNEAQLEKSRLLSDRFSAERPKGSFSTLEIQRTEQGDSAMYLCSSSLGGEFSGANVLTFGAGSRLTVL.

This clone showed up just a few times. The genes are TRBV18 and TRBJ2-2, with 9 nucleotides matching TRBD1. Germline-derived CDR1 and CDR2 are KGHSH and LQKENI. V shed 1 base and J 5 bases; nucleotides not matched to a gene: 11. The CDR3 has 18 amino acids. The CDR3 nucleotides are TGTGCCAGCTCACCACACGTCGCGGGACAGGGTGTTACCGGGGAGCTGTTTTTT. This sequence encodes CASSPHVAGQGVTGELFF.

V is TRBV27 and J is TRBJ1-5; 9 bases fit TRBD1. Germline values: CDR1 MNHEY, CDR2 SMNVEV (reference sequence). This CDR3 is 15 amino acids long. V shed 1 base and J 6 bases; nucleotides not matched to a gene: 4. The CDR3 region is CASSLFTGGGQPQHF. The CDR3 DNA reads TGTGCCAGCAGTTTATTCACAGGGGGCGGTCAGCCCCAGCATTTT.

The rearrangement uses TRBV28 and TRBJ2-7; 7 nucleotides align to TRBD2. The CDR3 is made up of 19 amino acids. Germline V CDR1 and CDR2: MDHEN, SYDVKM. Trimming cost V 3 bases and J 3 bases; bases outside gene matches: 20. This chain's CDR3 is CASSFETFRLRGENYEQYF. As DNA, the CDR3 is TGTGCCAGCAGTTTTGAGACGTTCCGCTTACGGGGGGAGAACTACGAGCAGTACTTC.

Points on this clone: Its ends do not fully match the called genes, so a read error is possible. The genes are TRBV7-9 and TRBJ1-2; the D gene is possibly TRBD1 (6 bases). The CDR3 spans 12 residues. CDR1 SEHNR and CDR2 FQNEAQ come from the germline V gene (reference sequence). CDR3 in amino acids: CSSSTNRDGYTF. The CDR3 DNA is TGTTCCAGCAGCACCAACAGGGATGGCTACACCTTC.

The chain couples TRBV9 to TRBJ2-5; TRBD1 agrees at 10 bases. Germline V gene sequence: CDR1 SGDLS, CDR2 YYNGEE. V was pared by 4 bases and J by 3 bases, with 6 bases of the junction left unmatched. CDR3 length: 15 residues. The CDR3 reads CASSKTGTGEETQYF. DNA of the CDR3: TGTGCCAGCAGCAAGACCGGGACAGGGGAAGAGACCCAGTACTTC.

Note on this clone: At one boundary the junction diverges from the germline segment, which might be a read error. The chain links TRBV7-7 to TRBJ2-5, with 7 bases matching TRBD1. Germline V lookup: CDR1 SSHAT, CDR2 FNYEAQ (reference sequence). CDR3 size: 14 residues. The CDR3 region has the DNA TGTGCTAGCAGCGACGGGACAGCCTCTGGGACCCAGTACTTC. Encoded protein: CASSDGTASGTQYF.

This clone was found a few times. The chain joins TRBV5-4 to TRBJ2-3, with 7 bases matching TRBD1. J gave up 0 bases and V 5 bases, and 9 bases lay outside the gene matches. The CDR3 spans 16 residues. Germline V gene sequence: CDR1 SGHNT, CDR2 YYREEE (reference sequence). The CDR3 loop reads CASRKYGTVSTDTQYF. CDR3 bases: TGTGCCAGCAGGAAATACGGGACAGTGAGCACAGATACGCAGTATTTT.